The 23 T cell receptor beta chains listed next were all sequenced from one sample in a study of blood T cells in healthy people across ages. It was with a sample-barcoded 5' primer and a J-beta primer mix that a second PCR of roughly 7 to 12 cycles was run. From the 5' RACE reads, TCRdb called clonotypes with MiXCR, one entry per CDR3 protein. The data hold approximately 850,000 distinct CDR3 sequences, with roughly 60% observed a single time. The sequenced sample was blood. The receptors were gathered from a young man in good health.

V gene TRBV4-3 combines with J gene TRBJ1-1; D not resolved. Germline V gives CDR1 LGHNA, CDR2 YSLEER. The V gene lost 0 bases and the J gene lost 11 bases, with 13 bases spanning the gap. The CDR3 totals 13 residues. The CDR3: CASSQDRVGRAFF. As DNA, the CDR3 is TGCGCCAGCAGCCAAGATAGGGTGGGTCGGGCTTTCTTT.

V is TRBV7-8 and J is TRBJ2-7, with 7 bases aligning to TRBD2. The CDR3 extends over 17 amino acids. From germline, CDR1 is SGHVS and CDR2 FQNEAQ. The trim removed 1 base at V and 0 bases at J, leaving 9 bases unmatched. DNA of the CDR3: TGTGCCAGCAGCTTAGGTCGGGCGGGGGACCCCTCCTACGAGCAGTACTTC. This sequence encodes CASSLGRAGDPSYEQYF.

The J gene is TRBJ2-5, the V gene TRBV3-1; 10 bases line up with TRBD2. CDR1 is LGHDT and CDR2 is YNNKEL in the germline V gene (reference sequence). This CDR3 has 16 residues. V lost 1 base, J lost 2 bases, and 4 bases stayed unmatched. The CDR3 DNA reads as TGTGCCAGCAGCCAAGTAGCGGGAGGTATACAAGAGACCCAGTACTTC. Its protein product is CASSQVAGGIQETQYF.

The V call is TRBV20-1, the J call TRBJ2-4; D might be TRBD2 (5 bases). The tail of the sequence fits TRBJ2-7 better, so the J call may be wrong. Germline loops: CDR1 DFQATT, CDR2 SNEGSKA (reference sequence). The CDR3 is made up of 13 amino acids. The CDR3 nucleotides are TGCAGTGCTAGAGATGCGGGTATCTACGAGCAGTACTTC. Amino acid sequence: CSARDAGIYEQYF.

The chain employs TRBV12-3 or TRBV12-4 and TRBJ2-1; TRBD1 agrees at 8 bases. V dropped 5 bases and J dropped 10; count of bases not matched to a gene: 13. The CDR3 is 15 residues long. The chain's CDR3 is CASSPTGVSLLEQFF. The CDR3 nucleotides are TGTGCCAGCAGTCCGACAGGGGTCTCCCTGTTGGAGCAGTTCTTC.

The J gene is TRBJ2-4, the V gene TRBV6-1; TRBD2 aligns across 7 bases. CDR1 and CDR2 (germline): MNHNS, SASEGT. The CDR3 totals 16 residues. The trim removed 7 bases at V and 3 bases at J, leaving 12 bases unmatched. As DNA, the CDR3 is TGTGCCAGCACCCGTGTGGCGGGAGTGGGCAAAAACATTCAGTACTTC. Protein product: CASTRVAGVGKNIQYF.

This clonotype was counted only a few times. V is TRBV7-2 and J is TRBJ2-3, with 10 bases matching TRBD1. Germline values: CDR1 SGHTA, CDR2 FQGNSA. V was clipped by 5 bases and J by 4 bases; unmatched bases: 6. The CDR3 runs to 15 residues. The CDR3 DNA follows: TGTGCCAGCAGCAAAAGACAGGGGGCGGCAGATACGCAGTATTTT. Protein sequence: CASSKRQGAADTQYF.

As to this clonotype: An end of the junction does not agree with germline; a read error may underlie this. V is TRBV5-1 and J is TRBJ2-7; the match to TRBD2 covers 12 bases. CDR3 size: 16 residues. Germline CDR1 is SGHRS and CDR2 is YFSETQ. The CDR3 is CASSRRTSGISYEQYF. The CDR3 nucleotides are TGTGCCAGCAGCAGGCGGACTAGCGGGATCTCCTACGAGCAGTACTTC. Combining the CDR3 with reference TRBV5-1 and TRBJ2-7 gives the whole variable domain KAGVTQTPRYLIKTRGQQVTLSCSPISGHRSVSWYQQTPGQGLQFLFEYFSETQRNKGNFPGRFSGRQFSNSRSEMNVSTLELGDSALYLCASSRRTSGISYEQYFGPGTRLTVT.

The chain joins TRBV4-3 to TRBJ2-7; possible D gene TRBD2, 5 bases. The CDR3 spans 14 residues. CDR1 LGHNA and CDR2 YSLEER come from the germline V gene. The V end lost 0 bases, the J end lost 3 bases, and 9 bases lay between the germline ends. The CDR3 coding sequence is TGCGCCAGCAGCCAAGAGCGGGCGAGCTACGAGCAGTACTTC. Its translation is CASSQERASYEQYF.

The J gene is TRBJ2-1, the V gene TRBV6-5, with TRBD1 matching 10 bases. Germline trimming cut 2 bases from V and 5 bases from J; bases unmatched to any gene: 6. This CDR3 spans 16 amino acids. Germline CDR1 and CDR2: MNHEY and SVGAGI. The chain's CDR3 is CASSYRGTGVDNEQFF. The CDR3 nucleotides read TGTGCCAGCAGTTACCGTGGGACAGGGGTAGACAATGAGCAGTTCTTC.

The CDR3 is CASSYRAGAGLNEQFF. DNA for the CDR3: TGTGCCAGCAGCTACCGAGCGGGGGCTGGTCTAAATGAGCAGTTCTTC. This chain uses TRBV6-6 with TRBJ2-1, with 8 nucleotides matching TRBD2. This CDR3 has 16 amino acids. V lost 6 bases, J lost 7 bases, and 14 bases stayed unmatched. CDR1 MNHNY and CDR2 SVGAGI come from the germline V gene (reference sequence).

CDR3 in DNA: TGCGCCAGCAGCCAAGATCCCCCTAGCGGAAGTTTCAATGAGCAGTTCTTC. This gives the protein CASSQDPPSGSFNEQFF. The chain links TRBV4-3 to TRBJ2-1, with 7 bases lining up with TRBD2. Germline loops: CDR1 LGHNA, CDR2 YSLEER. The CDR3 covers 17 residues. V was clipped by 0 bases and J by 6 bases; unmatched bases: 11.

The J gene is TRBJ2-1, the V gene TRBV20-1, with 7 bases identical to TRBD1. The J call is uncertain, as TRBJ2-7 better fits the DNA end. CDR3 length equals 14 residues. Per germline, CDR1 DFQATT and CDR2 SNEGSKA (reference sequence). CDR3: CSDRATGVYNEQYF. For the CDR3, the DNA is TGCAGTGATAGGGCTACAGGGGTTTACAATGAGCAGTACTTC.

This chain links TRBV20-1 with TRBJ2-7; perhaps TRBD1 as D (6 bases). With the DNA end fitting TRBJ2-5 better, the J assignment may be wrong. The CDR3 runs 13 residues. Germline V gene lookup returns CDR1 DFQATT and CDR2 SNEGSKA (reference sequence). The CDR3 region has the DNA TGCAGTGCGGGGATGGGGGCTCTGAAGACCCAGTACTTC. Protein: CSAGMGALKTQYF.

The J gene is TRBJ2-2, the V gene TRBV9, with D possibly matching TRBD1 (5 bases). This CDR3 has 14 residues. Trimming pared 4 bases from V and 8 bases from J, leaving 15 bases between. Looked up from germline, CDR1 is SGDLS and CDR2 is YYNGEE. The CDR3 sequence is CASSITGFAGELFF. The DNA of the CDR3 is TGTGCCAGCAGCATTACAGGATTCGCAGGGGAGCTGTTTTTT.

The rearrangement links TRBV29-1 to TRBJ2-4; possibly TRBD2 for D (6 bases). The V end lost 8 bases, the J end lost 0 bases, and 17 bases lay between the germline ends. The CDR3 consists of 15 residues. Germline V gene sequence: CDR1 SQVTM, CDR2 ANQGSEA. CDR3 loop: CSPRRDGEAKNIQYF. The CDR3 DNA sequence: TGCAGCCCCCGGAGGGACGGTGAAGCCAAAAACATTCAGTACTTC.

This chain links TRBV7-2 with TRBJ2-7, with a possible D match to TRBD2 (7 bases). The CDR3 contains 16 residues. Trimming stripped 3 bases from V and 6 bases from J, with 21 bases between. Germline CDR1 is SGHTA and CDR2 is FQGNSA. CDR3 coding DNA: TGTGCCAGCAGCTTCTGGGGGGGAGGGGGATCGGGCGAGCAGTACTTC. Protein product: CASSFWGGGGSGEQYF.

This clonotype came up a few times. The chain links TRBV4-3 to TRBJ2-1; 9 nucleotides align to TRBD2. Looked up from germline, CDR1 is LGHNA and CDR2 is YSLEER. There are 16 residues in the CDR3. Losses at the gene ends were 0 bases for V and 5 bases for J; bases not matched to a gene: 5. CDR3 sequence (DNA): TGCGCCAGCAGCCAAGATGTCATAGCGGGGGACAATGAGCAGTTCTTC. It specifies CASSQDVIAGDNEQFF.

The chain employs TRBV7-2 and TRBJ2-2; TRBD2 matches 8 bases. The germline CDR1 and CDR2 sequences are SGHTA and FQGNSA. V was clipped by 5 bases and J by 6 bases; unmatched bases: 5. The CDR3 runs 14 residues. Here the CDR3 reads CASSRSGGAGELFF. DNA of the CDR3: TGTGCCAGCAGCCGCTCCGGGGGGGCCGGGGAGCTGTTTTTT.

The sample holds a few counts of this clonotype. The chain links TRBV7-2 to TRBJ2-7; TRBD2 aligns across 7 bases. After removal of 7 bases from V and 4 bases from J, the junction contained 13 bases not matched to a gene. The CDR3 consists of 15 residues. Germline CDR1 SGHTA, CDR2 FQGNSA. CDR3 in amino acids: CASKPFLASGYEQYF. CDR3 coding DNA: TGTGCCAGCAAACCCTTCCTTGCTAGCGGTTACGAGCAGTACTTC.

CDR3 loop: CASSLSEGSIQYF. The CDR3 DNA reads TGTGCCAGCAGCTTAAGTGAAGGGTCCATTCAGTACTTC. This rearrangement joins TRBV7-3 to TRBJ2-4; D uncertain. Germline V gives CDR1 SGHTA, CDR2 FQGTGA. The CDR3 length is 13 residues. V dropped 1 base and J dropped 9 bases, with 10 bases sitting between them.

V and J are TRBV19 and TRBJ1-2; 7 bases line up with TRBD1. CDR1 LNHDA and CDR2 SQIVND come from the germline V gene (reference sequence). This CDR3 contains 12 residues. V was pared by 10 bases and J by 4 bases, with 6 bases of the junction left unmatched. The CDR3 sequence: CATSTGTYGYTF. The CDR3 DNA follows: TGTGCCACCTCGACAGGGACCTATGGCTACACCTTC.

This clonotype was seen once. CDR3 in DNA: TGCAGTGCTAGAGTTCGAGGGGGGGGCACAGATACGCAGTATTTT. Translation gives CSARVRGGGTDTQYF. The V gene is TRBV20-1, the J gene TRBJ2-3; possible D gene TRBD2, 7 bases. Germline V gene sequence: CDR1 DFQATT, CDR2 SNEGSKA (reference sequence). The germline V and J ends were trimmed by 1 base and 1 base, with 12 bases remaining between them. CDR3 size: 15 residues.